Presented here are 3 T cell receptor beta chains from one specimen sequenced in a study of T-cell memory formation after mild COVID-19. TCRdb ran MiXCR on the 5' RACE reads and lists one entry per CDR3 protein. The sample consists of a few hundred thousand distinct CDR3 sequences, roughly 15% of them appearing once. Sequencing used PBMCs or a T cell subset sorted from them (not recorded which). Receptors originate from a man aged 18 to 29 who had mild COVID-19 (a few samples of this study predate the infection). Cell type and time point are not known.

The chain couples TRBV3-1 to TRBJ2-2; 13 bases align to TRBD2. Germline-derived CDR1 and CDR2 are LGHDT and YNNKEL (reference sequence). V was clipped by 0 bases and J by 4 bases; unmatched bases: 5. This CDR3 region has 18 residues. The CDR3 DNA reads TGTGCCAGCAGCCAAGACGGGACTAGCGGGGTTGGCACCGGGGAGCTGTTTTTT. This gives the protein CASSQDGTSGVGTGELFF.

V and J are TRBV11-1 and TRBJ1-2; D not certain. Germline V gives CDR1 SGHAT, CDR2 FQDESV (reference sequence). Trimming stripped 0 bases from V and 7 bases from J, with 15 bases between. The CDR3 extends over 15 amino acids. The CDR3 sequence is CASSLADDASGGYTF. For the CDR3, the DNA is TGTGCCAGCAGCTTAGCGGATGACGCATCGGGTGGCTACACCTTC.

The chain links TRBV20-1 to TRBJ2-5; the D call may be TRBD1 or TRBD2 (5 bases each). Germline V gives CDR1 DFQATT, CDR2 SNEGSKA (reference sequence). This CDR3 contains 13 residues. Trimming pared 5 bases from V and 1 base from J, leaving 11 bases between. CDR3 residues: CSAGSGAQETQYF. The CDR3 DNA is TGCAGTGCTGGGTCCGGGGCCCAAGAGACCCAGTACTTC.